A single sample gave rise to the 30 T cell receptor beta chains below, sequenced in a study of T cells in Graves' hyperthyroidism and ophthalmopathy (dated by TCRdb to 2018 to 2020). Library construction relied on multiplex PCR. The reads were generated on an Illumina HiSeq 2000. Amplification of TCR beta CDR3 regions was carried out from RNA transcripts. The TCR CDR3 was subjected to a first round of RT-PCR using the HTBI primer set and the Qiagen OneStep RT-PCR kit. TCRdb cleaned the public reads at Q25 with fastp, built clones with MiXCR and kept in-frame beta chains. Merged by CDR3 protein, the rows form single entries marked with the most common genes and DNA. The sample contains more than 500,000 distinct CDR3 sequences, approximately 16% of them found a single time. Around 32% of the sample is in the top ten clones. The sequencing sample was made of blood. The receptors were sampled from a woman in her twenties or thirties with Graves' ophthalmopathy.

This clonotype showed up many times. The rearrangement joins TRBV7-3 to TRBJ2-5, with 8 nucleotides matching TRBD2. Germline lookup yields CDR1 SGHTA and CDR2 FQGTGA. Trimming removed 4 bases from V and 4 bases from J; junction bases left unmatched: 8. The CDR3 covers 15 residues. CDR3 residues: CASSYSGSTGETQYF. The DNA for the CDR3 is TGTGCCAGCAGCTACAGCGGGAGTACGGGAGAGACCCAGTACTTC.

This clonotype has ten or more counts. The chain joins TRBV6-1 to TRBJ2-7, with D uncertain. V lost 1 base and J 0 bases, leaving 10 bases between the germline ends. The CDR3 totals 15 residues. Per germline, CDR1 MNHNS and CDR2 SASEGT. CDR3 sequence reads: CASSEVVGVSYEQYF. Here the CDR3 DNA reads TGTGCCAGCAGTGAAGTTGTAGGCGTCTCCTACGAGCAGTACTTC.

This clonotype occurred many times. The chain carries TRBV7-8 and TRBJ2-5; D is perhaps TRBD1 (6 bases). Germline V gene sequence: CDR1 SGHVS, CDR2 FQNEAQ. Between the trimmed V and J ends, which lost 1 base and 0 bases, there was a span of 12 bases. The CDR3 sequence is 16 residues long. CDR3 in amino acids: CASSLEFRTDQETQYF. The DNA for the CDR3 is TGTGCCAGCAGCTTAGAATTCCGGACAGACCAAGAGACCCAGTACTTC.

This clonotype was seen a handful of times. The chain couples TRBV6-5 to TRBJ2-7; D is possibly TRBD2 (5 bases). Germline CDR1 MNHEY, CDR2 SVGAGI. The V end lost 2 bases, the J end lost 5 bases, and 10 bases lay between the germline ends. There are 13 residues in the CDR3. The CDR3 region has the DNA TGTGCCAGCAGTTACACGGGGATCGACGAGCAGTACTTC. This sequence encodes CASSYTGIDEQYF.

The table lists this clonotype with a count of one. A single base separates this from a much larger clone, so it may be a read error. The chain joins TRBV4-3 to TRBJ2-7, with D perhaps TRBD2 (7 bases). The CDR3 is made up of 13 amino acids. V lost 0 bases and J lost 6, with 9 bases in between. Germline-derived CDR1 and CDR2 are LGHNA and YSLEER. The CDR3 sequence is CASSQEGGGEQYF. The CDR3 region has the DNA TGCGCCAGCAGCCAAGAGGGAGGGGGCGAGCAGTACTTC.

This clonotype was found many times. The chain combines TRBV28 with TRBJ2-5, with D perhaps TRBD1 (6 bases). V gave up 3 bases and J gave up 1 base, with 12 bases separating them. The CDR3 is 15 residues long. Germline V gene sequence: CDR1 MDHEN, CDR2 SYDVKM. CDR3 DNA sequence: TGTGCCAGCAGTTTGCACAGGGAAGGCCAAGAGACCCAGTACTTC. Protein product: CASSLHREGQETQYF.

This clonotype was recorded many times. This chain links TRBV2 with TRBJ2-7; 13 bases match TRBD2. The CDR3 sequence is 16 residues long. Germline-derived CDR1 and CDR2 are SNHLY and FYNNEI. V dropped 4 bases and J dropped 2; count of bases not matched to a gene: 5. This chain's CDR3 is CASSAGTSGMAYEQYF. The CDR3 region has the DNA TGTGCCAGCAGTGCCGGGACTAGCGGGATGGCCTACGAGCAGTACTTC.

The table lists this clonotype with many counts. This chain connects TRBV12-3 or TRBV12-4 to TRBJ2-1, with D hard to call. The CDR3 length is 14 residues. V was shortened by 0 bases and J by 5 bases, with 8 bases between the two germline ends. The CDR3 DNA reads TGTGCCAGCAGTTTAGCGCGGCAGGACAATGAGCAGTTCTTC. It codes for CASSLARQDNEQFF.

The V gene is TRBV4-1, the J gene TRBJ2-5; TRBD1 aligns across 7 bases. The CDR3 spans 15 residues. The germline V gene has CDR1 MGHRA and CDR2 YSYEKL. The V and J ends lost 3 bases and 7 bases, in that order; junction bases with no gene match: 11. The CDR3 bases are TGCGCCAGCAGCCAGAGACAGGGTTTAGATTGGACCCAGTACTTC. Its translation: CASSQRQGLDWTQYF.

This clonotype showed up just a few times. The rearrangement uses TRBV5-1 and TRBJ2-2, with a tentative D call TRBD1 (5 bases). V lost 4 bases, J lost 1 base, and 11 bases lay in between. Germline V gene data show CDR1 as SGHRS and CDR2 as YFSETQ. The CDR3 is 15 residues long. The CDR3 DNA is TGCGCCAGCAGCGCGACAGTTAGGAACACCGGGGAGCTGTTTTTT. Residues: CASSATVRNTGELFF.

The chain has TRBV20-1 and TRBJ2-1; 11 bases align to TRBD2. Germline-derived CDR1 and CDR2 are DFQATT and SNEGSKA (reference sequence). The CDR3 covers 13 residues. J lost 12 bases, V lost 6 bases, and 10 bases had no gene match. The DNA for the CDR3 is TGCAGTGCCAGTCCACTAGCGGGAGTTGTGCAGTTCTTC. Protein: CSASPLAGVVQFF.

There are many counts of this clonotype. The V call is TRBV12-3 or TRBV12-4, the J call TRBJ1-6; TRBD1 matches 9 bases. The CDR3 contains 15 residues. V lost 6 bases to trimming and J lost 6 bases; unmatched junction nucleotides: 6. CDR3 loop: CASRGGQGRNSPLHF. CDR3 in DNA: TGTGCCAGCAGGGGGGGACAGGGACGTAATTCACCCCTCCACTTT.

V is TRBV7-3 and J is TRBJ2-1; no definite D call. CDR3 length: 13 residues. The V gene lost 0 bases and the J gene lost 9 bases, with 9 bases spanning the gap. Germline V gene data show CDR1 as SGHTA and CDR2 as FQGTGA. CDR3 in DNA: TGTGCCAGCAGCTTAACTACTCTTAGTGAGCAGTTCTTC. Amino acids: CASSLTTLSEQFF.

V gene TRBV27 combines with J gene TRBJ2-1, with D perhaps given as TRBD1 or TRBD2 (5 bases each). Trimming stripped 7 bases from V and 2 bases from J, with 12 bases between. CDR1 MNHEY and CDR2 SMNVEV come from the germline V gene (reference sequence). The CDR3 consists of 14 residues. CDR3 in amino acids: CASTERGTYNEQFF. In DNA, the CDR3 is TGTGCCAGCACGGAGAGGGGTACCTACAATGAGCAGTTCTTC.

The rearrangement joins TRBV6-1 to TRBJ2-1; the match to TRBD2 covers 11 bases. The CDR3 has 14 amino acids. Germline trimming cut 7 bases from V and 10 bases from J; bases unmatched to any gene: 9. Germline V gene data show CDR1 as MNHNS and CDR2 as SASEGT. The CDR3: CASTILAGVGEQFF. The CDR3 DNA is TGTGCCAGCACCATACTAGCGGGAGTCGGGGAGCAGTTCTTC.

In this sample, this clonotype turned up many times. The genes are TRBV11-2 and TRBJ2-3; a possible D gene is TRBD2 (5 bases). Trimming left V 1 base short and J 4 bases short, with 6 bases between. The germline CDR1 and CDR2 sequences are SGHAT and FQNNGV. The CDR3 is 13 residues long. In nucleotides, the CDR3 is TGTGCCAGCAGCTTAGCTAGCCCAGATACGCAGTATTTT. Its protein product is CASSLASPDTQYF.

The chain is built from TRBV7-9 and TRBJ2-7; D is unclear. The end of the DNA fits TRBJ2-1 better, so the J call may be wrong. This CDR3 has 14 amino acids. Germline V gene lookup returns CDR1 SEHNR and CDR2 FQNEAQ (reference sequence). The CDR3 loop is CASTLGSGTYEQFF. The CDR3 DNA reads as TGTGCCAGCACCCTAGGGTCGGGTACCTACGAGCAGTTCTTC.

Remarks on this clonotype: A much larger clone lies one base from this, so it may be a read error. The chain joins TRBV7-2 to TRBJ2-7; D not resolved. Germline-derived CDR1 and CDR2 are SGHTA and FQGNSA. This CDR3 has 13 residues. Trimming removed 1 base from V and 2 bases from J, with 6 bases in between. The CDR3 reads CASSLEVTYEQYF. In DNA, the CDR3 is TGTGCCAGCAGCTTAGAGGTCACCTACGAGCAGTACTTC.

The chain uses TRBV6-2 or TRBV6-3 and TRBJ1-2, with a weak D call TRBD1 (5 bases). Trimming removed 2 bases from V and 1 base from J, with 14 bases in between. The germline gives CDR1 MNHEY, CDR2 SVGEGT. The CDR3 runs 16 residues. CDR3 amino acids: CASSYRTIGGNYGYTF. CDR3 nucleotide sequence: TGTGCCAGCAGTTACCGCACGATCGGGGGTAACTATGGCTACACCTTC.

This clonotype appeared once. This sequence joins TRBV4-3 and TRBJ2-1; unclear D gene. The germline V gene encodes CDR1 LGHNA and CDR2 YSLEER. The CDR3 runs 17 residues. V gave up 0 bases and J gave up 7 bases, with 19 bases separating them. The CDR3 sequence is CASSQEPRGYLGNEQFF. CDR3 DNA: TGCGCCAGCAGCCAAGAGCCTAGAGGTTACTTAGGGAATGAGCAGTTCTTC.

The genes are TRBV27 and TRBJ2-5, with a tentative D call TRBD2 (6 bases). This CDR3 region has 15 residues. Germline CDR1 is MNHEY and CDR2 is SMNVEV (reference sequence). With 5 bases removed from V and 4 bases from J, the gap between germline ends came to 17 bases. For the CDR3, the DNA is TGTGCCAGCAGTCTGCGGGAAGCGGTGGGAGAGACCCAGTACTTC. Encoded protein: CASSLREAVGETQYF.

This clonotype was counted a few times. The CDR3 DNA follows: TGTGCCAGCAGCTTGGGGAACGGGAGAAGCACAGATACGCAGTATTTT. Translating it yields CASSLGNGRSTDTQYF. J is TRBJ2-3 and V is TRBV5-8, with a tentative D call TRBD2 (6 bases). Trimming took off 0 bases at V and 0 bases at J, with 11 bases between the two ends. Germline V gene lookup returns CDR1 SGHTS and CDR2 YDEGEE. The CDR3 consists of 16 residues.

This chain links TRBV14 with TRBJ2-1; 12 nucleotides align to TRBD2. From germline, CDR1 is SGHDN and CDR2 FVKESK. This CDR3 has 17 amino acids. Unmatched junction bases numbered 6, after V lost 3 bases and J lost 3 bases. In nucleotides, the CDR3 is TGTGCCAGCAGCCAGAGTGGACTAGCGGGATTCTACAATGAGCAGTTCTTC. Amino acids: CASSQSGLAGFYNEQFF.

The V and J genes are TRBV20-1 and TRBJ2-1; 13 nucleotides agree with TRBD2. Looked up from germline, CDR1 is DFQATT and CDR2 is SNEGSKA (reference sequence). The length of the CDR3 is 14 residues. V dropped 8 bases and J dropped 7; count of bases not matched to a gene: 8. Written as DNA, the CDR3 is TGCAGTCCGTATACTAGCGGGAGGGAGAATGAGCAGTTCTTC. Residues: CSPYTSGRENEQFF.

This clonotype was seen a few times. The chain has TRBV20-1 and TRBJ2-3; 12 nucleotides line up with TRBD2. Looked up from germline, CDR1 is DFQATT and CDR2 is SNEGSKA (reference sequence). V lost 5 bases to trimming and J lost 6 bases; unmatched junction nucleotides: 12. CDR3 length: 16 residues. CDR3 protein: CSAPGGGLAGPDTQYF. In DNA form, the CDR3 reads TGCAGTGCTCCCGGGGGGGGACTAGCGGGTCCGGATACGCAGTATTTT.

This chain links TRBV7-9 with TRBJ1-1; D not certain. V lost 3 bases and J lost 7, with 9 bases in between. Germline V gene data show CDR1 as SEHNR and CDR2 as FQNEAQ (reference sequence). The CDR3 is 12 residues long. CDR3 nucleotide sequence: TGTGCCAGCAGCTTGCTGGAGGGTGAAGCTTTCTTT. Translation: CASSLLEGEAFF.

As concerns this clonotype: Just one base apart from a much larger clone, this may be a read error. The genes are TRBV18 and TRBJ1-4; D gene uncertain. The germline gives CDR1 KGHSH, CDR2 LQKENI. The CDR3 is 14 residues long. Trimming shortened V by 8 bases and J by 2 bases, and 12 bases separated the two germline ends. DNA for the CDR3: TGTGCCAGCCCACTAGGAACCACTAATGAAAAACTGTTTTTT. Its protein product is CASPLGTTNEKLFF.

The chain is built from TRBV6-1 and TRBJ2-2; no clear D gene. CDR3 length equals 13 residues. The V gene's germline CDR1 is MNHNS and CDR2 SASEGT. Deletions cut 1 base from V and 4 bases from J, with 4 bases between. The CDR3 nucleotides are TGTGCCAGCAGTGAAGGTGTCACCGGGGAGCTGTTTTTT. It encodes CASSEGVTGELFF.

This clonotype showed up many times. V gene TRBV5-1 combines with J gene TRBJ1-1; D is unclear. V was shortened by 2 bases and J by 3 bases, with 14 bases between the two germline ends. The CDR3 has 15 amino acids. Germline assignment: CDR1 SGHRS and CDR2 YFSETQ. The CDR3 region has the DNA TGCGCCAGCAGCTTAGGTCATTCGGACGACACTGAAGCTTTCTTT. The encoded protein is CASSLGHSDDTEAFF.

This clonotype occurred many times. The chain combines TRBV12-3 or TRBV12-4 with TRBJ2-3; D is possibly TRBD1 or TRBD2 (7 bases each). The CDR3 is made up of 18 amino acids. V shed 0 bases and J shed 1 base, with 17 bases lying between them. The CDR3 region has the DNA TGTGCCAGCAGTTTAGCGCTCCTAGCAGGGGGGGGCACAGATACGCAGTATTTT. This encodes CASSLALLAGGGTDTQYF.